The rows below give T cell receptor beta chains drawn from one sample of a study of post-analysis software for immune sequencing data. MiXCR was run by TCRdb on the PCR reads, yielding one entry per CDR3 protein. The sample shows roughly 870,000 distinct CDR3 sequences, around 50% of them seen only once. The sample was blood. The source of these receptors is a girl between 5 and 17 years old with multiple sclerosis. The CDR3 runs from the conserved cysteine through the conserved F or W. The order of the fields is J gene, clone size, D gene, V gene, CDR3 protein, CDR3 DNA. The D gene is left open where the match is weak. A row's size may be missing; if present it is once, few, many or a size class.

j_call: TRBJ2-5; clone_size: .; d_call: TRBD2; v_call: TRBV7-6; cdr3_aa: CTTSREAETQYF; cdr3_nt: TGTACCACCTCGCGGGAGGCAGAGACCCAGTACTTC
j_call: TRBJ2-7; clone_size: .; d_call: .; v_call: TRBV20-1; cdr3_aa: CSAGRGDTSTKQYF; cdr3_nt: TGCAGTGCTGGCCGAGGGGATACCTCTACGAAGCAGTACTTC
j_call: TRBJ1-5; clone_size: few; d_call: TRBD1; v_call: TRBV4-1; cdr3_aa: CASSHTGQGNGQPQHF; cdr3_nt: TGCGCCAGCAGCCACACGGGACAGGGAAACGGTCAGCCCCAGCATTTT
j_call: TRBJ2-1; clone_size: few; d_call: .; v_call: TRBV3-1; cdr3_aa: CASSQDIERGRTRDGEQFF; cdr3_nt: TGTGCCAGCAGCCAAGATATTGAGAGGGGACGGACAAGGGACGGTGAGCAGTTCTTC
j_call: TRBJ1-6; clone_size: .; d_call: .; v_call: TRBV27; cdr3_aa: CASSFSGPNSPLHF; cdr3_nt: TGTGCCAGCAGTTTTTCCGGCCCAAACTCACCCCTCCACTTT
j_call: TRBJ2-5; clone_size: .; d_call: .; v_call: TRBV18; cdr3_aa: CASSRDRSGETQYF; cdr3_nt: TGTGCCAGCTCACGAGACAGGTCAGGAGAGACCCAGTACTTC
j_call: TRBJ1-1; clone_size: .; d_call: .; v_call: TRBV29-1; cdr3_aa: CSSARGNTEAFF; cdr3_nt: TGCAGCTCGGCCCGGGGAAACACTGAAGCTTTCTTT
j_call: TRBJ2-5; clone_size: .; d_call: TRBD2; v_call: TRBV3-1; cdr3_aa: CASSQPAGGVYSETQYF; cdr3_nt: TGTGCCAGCAGCCAGCCAGCGGGAGGGGTCTATTCGGAGACCCAGTACTTC
j_call: TRBJ2-4; clone_size: few; d_call: .; v_call: TRBV20-1; cdr3_aa: CSAVGRAKNIQYF; cdr3_nt: TGCAGTGCTGTGGGACGGGCCAAAAACATTCAGTACTTC
j_call: TRBJ2-7; clone_size: .; d_call: TRBD2; v_call: TRBV7-8; cdr3_aa: CASSGGTSGKLGYEQYF; cdr3_nt: TGTGCCAGCAGCGGCGGGACTAGCGGGAAATTAGGCTACGAGCAGTACTTC
j_call: TRBJ2-2; clone_size: .; d_call: .; v_call: TRBV12-3/TRBV12-4; cdr3_aa: CASSFVQGHGTGELFF; cdr3_nt: TGTGCCAGCAGTTTTGTACAGGGTCACGGCACCGGGGAGCTGTTTTTT
j_call: TRBJ1-5; clone_size: .; d_call: .; v_call: TRBV3-1; cdr3_aa: CASSEGPDRYQPQHF; cdr3_nt: TGTGCCAGCAGCGAAGGACCCGACAGGTATCAGCCCCAGCATTTT
j_call: TRBJ2-4; clone_size: .; d_call: .; v_call: TRBV20-1; cdr3_aa: CSASAPPGHLKNIQYF; cdr3_nt: TGCAGTGCTAGCGCACCTCCGGGACACCTAAAAAACATTCAGTACTTC
j_call: TRBJ1-2; clone_size: few; d_call: TRBD1; v_call: TRBV27; cdr3_aa: CASSDLQGRNGYTF; cdr3_nt: TGTGCCAGCAGTGATCTACAGGGGAGGAATGGCTACACCTTC
j_call: TRBJ2-7; clone_size: .; d_call: .; v_call: TRBV20-1; cdr3_aa: CSGRDGYEQYF; cdr3_nt: TGCAGTGGCCGGGACGGCTACGAGCAGTACTTC
j_call: TRBJ1-1; clone_size: .; d_call: .; v_call: TRBV6-5; cdr3_aa: CASRPGTRGLNTEAFF; cdr3_nt: TGTGCCAGCAGACCTGGGACTCGGGGATTGAACACTGAAGCTTTCTTT
j_call: TRBJ1-2; clone_size: few; d_call: TRBD1; v_call: TRBV12-3/TRBV12-4; cdr3_aa: CASSLDHSGTVSYGYTF; cdr3_nt: TGTGCCAGCAGCCTCGACCATTCCGGGACAGTGTCCTATGGCTACACCTTC
j_call: TRBJ2-7; clone_size: .; d_call: .; v_call: TRBV7-9; cdr3_aa: CASSFELRVPQYF; cdr3_nt: TGTGCCAGCAGCTTTGAACTGCGGGTACCCCAGTACTTC
j_call: TRBJ2-5; clone_size: few; d_call: .; v_call: TRBV5-1; cdr3_aa: CASSPGSRQETQYF; cdr3_nt: TGCGCCAGCAGCCCTGGGTCCCGCCAAGAGACCCAGTACTTC
j_call: TRBJ2-7; clone_size: .; d_call: .; v_call: TRBV5-1; cdr3_aa: CASAGIGDEQYF; cdr3_nt: TGCGCCAGCGCCGGGATAGGAGACGAGCAGTACTTC
j_call: TRBJ2-1; clone_size: .; d_call: TRBD2; v_call: TRBV5-1; cdr3_aa: CASSLRLATTLTNNEQFF; cdr3_nt: TGCGCCAGCAGCTTGAGACTAGCTACTACCCTTACGAACAATGAGCAGTTCTTC
j_call: TRBJ2-7; clone_size: .; d_call: .; v_call: TRBV29-1; cdr3_aa: CSVEDRGRVGEQYF; cdr3_nt: TGCAGCGTTGAAGATCGAGGGCGCGTAGGCGAGCAGTACTTC
j_call: TRBJ2-6; clone_size: .; d_call: .; v_call: TRBV7-2; cdr3_aa: CASEVLWGANVLTF; cdr3_nt: TGTGCCAGCGAGGTCCTGTGGGGGGCCAACGTCCTGACTTTC
j_call: TRBJ2-1; clone_size: .; d_call: .; v_call: TRBV5-5; cdr3_aa: CASSLATRLLIHEQFF; cdr3_nt: TGTGCCAGCAGCTTGGCCACGAGACTACTTATTCATGAGCAGTTCTTC
j_call: TRBJ2-7; clone_size: .; d_call: TRBD2; v_call: TRBV4-1; cdr3_aa: CASSQDNQRGYEQYF; cdr3_nt: TGCGCCAGCAGCCAAGATAACCAGCGGGGGTACGAGCAGTACTTC